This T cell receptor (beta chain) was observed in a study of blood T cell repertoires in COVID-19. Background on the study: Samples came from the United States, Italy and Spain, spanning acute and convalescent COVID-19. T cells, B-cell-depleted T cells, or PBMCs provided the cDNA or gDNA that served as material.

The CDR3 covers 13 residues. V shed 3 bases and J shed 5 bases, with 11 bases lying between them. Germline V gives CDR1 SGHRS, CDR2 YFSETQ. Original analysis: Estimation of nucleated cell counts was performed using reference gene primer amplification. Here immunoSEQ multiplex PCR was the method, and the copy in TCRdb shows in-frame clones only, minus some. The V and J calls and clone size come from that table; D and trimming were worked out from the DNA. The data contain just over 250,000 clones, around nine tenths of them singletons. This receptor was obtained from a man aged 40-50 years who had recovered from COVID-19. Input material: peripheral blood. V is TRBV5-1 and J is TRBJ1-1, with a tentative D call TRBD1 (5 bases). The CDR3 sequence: CASSSLRGTEAFF. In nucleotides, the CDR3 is TGCGCCAGCAGCTCCCTCCGGGGGACTGAAGCTTTCTTT.